In this sample, the clone carrying this T cell receptor beta chain turned up a few times. This record comes from a study of early T cells in non-severe SARS-CoV-2 infection. Germline CDR1 is MNHEY and CDR2 is SVGAGI. V lost 8 bases to trimming and J lost 5 bases, with 15 bases between them. The CDR3 spans 14 residues. Unique molecular identifiers (one per individual cDNA molecule) were attached. TCRdb redid the calling of the 5' RACE reads with MiXCR, one entry per CDR3 protein. The table lists 35,000 to 45,000 distinct CDR3 sequences, around 5% of them singletons, with roughly 27% in the top ten. This TCR derives from an adult who was a healthcare worker with PCR-confirmed SARS-CoV-2 infection or an uninfected control (not recorded which). The sample comprised whole blood. The chain uses TRBV6-5 and TRBJ2-2; D possibly corresponds to TRBD1 (5 bases). The CDR3 DNA is TGTGCCAGCGCGAAGGGGCCGAGGACCGGGGAGCTGTTTTTT. Its protein product is CASAKGPRTGELFF.